This T cell receptor (beta chain) was identified during a study of monozygotic twins with inflammatory bowel disease. Findings of the study overall: Distinction of different T cell subtypes was not possible.

Making each TCR library took 3,500 to 4,000 ng of total RNA. Researchers ran eight separate cDNA reactions for each sample. TCRdb reprocessed the 5' RACE reads; each CDR3 protein has one entry and no DNA is given. Listed are 85,000 to 110,000 distinct CDR3 sequences; 1.5% to 2% falls within the top ten. Comments on this clonotype: Its matching antigen is unknown.

The TCR originated in a human donor with ulcerative colitis or Crohn's disease, or a healthy co-twin of an affected twin (not recorded which). Sequencing used blood.

The chain's CDR3 is CAWSGTYNEQFF. This sequence joins TRBV30 and TRBJ2-1. CDR1 is GTSNPN and CDR2 is SVGIG in the germline V gene (reference sequence). The CDR3 length is 12 residues.